This passage covers 25 T cell receptor beta chains from one sample sequenced in a study of T cell changes during pregnancy in multiple sclerosis (dated by TCRdb to between 2017 and 2020). To prepare the library, the immunoSEQ multiplex PCR assay was applied. TCRdb limited this immuneACCESS table to in-frame rearrangements with V and J called. A share of clones is missing; checked studies link under half to unresolved V genes, and the rest is unexplained. The sample table lists over 60,000 clones, around nine tenths of them with a count of one. The ten most abundant clones make up over 0.25% of the sample. The specimen was CD4+ T cells from peripheral blood mononuclear cells, collected in the third trimester of pregnancy. The source is a female donor in good health, enrolled as a control in a pregnancy study.

The chain employs TRBV4-3 and TRBJ1-2, with D perhaps matching TRBD1 (6 bases). The CDR3 runs to 13 residues. Germline CDR1 LGHNA, CDR2 YSLEER. The V gene lost 1 base and the J gene lost 7 bases, with 10 bases spanning the gap. CDR3 loop: CASSQGGGLGYTF. DNA of the CDR3: TGCGCCAGCAGCCAAGGAGGGGGTCTTGGCTACACCTTC.

The genes are TRBV2 and TRBJ1-6; 8 bases line up with TRBD1. CDR1 is SNHLY and CDR2 is FYNNEI in the germline V gene. The CDR3 covers 18 residues. The ends lost 10 bases at V and 1 base at J; junction bases unmatched: 15. CDR3 region: CAIKTRTGTGSYNSPLHF. CDR3 nucleotide sequence: TGTGCCATTAAGACCAGGACAGGGACCGGGTCCTATAATTCACCCCTCCACTTT.

The chain recombines TRBV7-3 with TRBJ2-5; the D gene is possibly TRBD1 (6 bases). Germline V CDR1 and CDR2: SGHTA, FQGTGA. The ends were cut back, 5 bases at V and 5 bases at J, with 15 bases in the middle. The CDR3 loop spans 14 amino acids. CDR3 sequence reads: CASSREIRGETQYF. In nucleotides, the CDR3 is TGTGCCAGCAGCCGCGAGATAAGGGGGGAGACCCAGTACTTC.

The chain combines TRBV5-1 with TRBJ2-7; weak D call: TRBD1 (5 bases). V lost 0 bases and J lost 10, with 8 bases in between. In germline, CDR1 is SGHRS, CDR2 YFSETQ. The CDR3 is 11 amino acids. CDR3: CASSLEGRQYF. For the CDR3, the DNA is TGCGCCAGCAGCTTGGAGGGGCGACAGTACTTC.

The V and J genes are TRBV10-3 and TRBJ1-5; unclear D gene. Trimming removed 11 bases at V and 7 bases at J, with 15 bases between. CDR1 ENHRY and CDR2 SYGVKD come from the germline V gene. This CDR3 comprises 12 residues. CDR3 sequence: CASAAQKQPQHF. The CDR3 nucleotides are TGTGCCTCAGCGGCCCAAAAACAGCCCCAGCATTTT.

The chain carries TRBV5-5 and TRBJ1-3, with a possible D match to TRBD1 (5 bases). Germline V gives CDR1 SGHKS, CDR2 YYEKEE (reference sequence). V was shortened by 0 bases and J by 1 base, with 8 bases between the two germline ends. The CDR3 totals 15 residues. CDR3 nucleotide sequence: TGTGCCAGCAGCTTGGCCGGGGGGTCTGGAAACACCATATATTTT. Translating gives CASSLAGGSGNTIYF. The full variable domain, completed using reference TRBV5-5 and TRBJ1-3, is DAGVTQSPTHLIKTRGQQVTLRCSPISGHKSVSWYQQVLGQGPQFIFQYYEKEERGRGNFPDRFSARQFPNYSSELNVNALLLGDSALYLCASSLAGGSGNTIYFGEGSWLTVV.

This rearrangement joins TRBV28 to TRBJ2-3; weak D call: TRBD1 (6 bases). Germline V gives CDR1 MDHEN, CDR2 SYDVKM. The CDR3 length is 15 residues. Trimming left V 0 bases short and J 7 bases short, with 14 bases between. The CDR3 is CASSLWGANPNTQYF. The CDR3 region has the DNA TGTGCCAGCAGTTTATGGGGGGCCAACCCCAATACGCAGTATTTT.

The gene calls are TRBV9 and TRBJ1-5, with a weak D call TRBD1 (6 bases). The germline V gene encodes CDR1 SGDLS and CDR2 YYNGEE. V lost 4 bases, J lost 4 bases, and 12 bases lay in between. The CDR3 contains 14 residues. Here the CDR3 reads CASSPGVGNQPQHF. The CDR3 DNA reads TGTGCCAGCAGCCCAGGGGTAGGTAATCAGCCCCAGCATTTT.

This clone was seen just once. The chain links TRBV9 to TRBJ2-5; 7 nucleotides align to TRBD2. The CDR3 length is 21 residues. Trimming at V came to 3 bases and at J to 0 bases, leaving 23 bases not matched to a gene. Germline values: CDR1 SGDLS, CDR2 YYNGEE. CDR3 nucleotide sequence: TGTGCCAGCAGCGACCGCCTGGGCAGCGGGGAGGACCTGACTAACCAAGAGACCCAGTACTTC. Amino acid sequence: CASSDRLGSGEDLTNQETQYF.

The chain joins TRBV10-2 to TRBJ1-5; 10 bases map to TRBD1. Germline V gene lookup returns CDR1 WSHSY and CDR2 SAAADI. The CDR3 has 15 residues. Losses at the gene ends were 8 bases for V and 5 bases for J; bases not matched to a gene: 9. The CDR3 is CASRRSGQGYQPQHF. The CDR3 bases are TGCGCCAGCCGTCGTTCGGGACAGGGGTATCAGCCCCAGCATTTT.

The rearrangement uses TRBV19 and TRBJ1-2, with 9 bases fitting TRBD1. Germline CDR1 is LNHDA and CDR2 is SQIVND (reference sequence). The CDR3 spans 14 residues. After removal of 10 bases from V and 6 bases from J, the junction contained 12 bases not matched to a gene. This chain's CDR3 is CATTNRGRINGYTF. The CDR3 DNA reads TGTGCCACCACCAACAGGGGGCGCATCAATGGCTACACCTTC.

V usage is TRBV9 and J usage is TRBJ2-3; TRBD1 matches 12 bases. Germline CDR1 is SGDLS and CDR2 is YYNGEE. V dropped 2 bases and J dropped 1; count of bases not matched to a gene: 2. This CDR3 has 16 amino acids. CDR3 sequence (DNA): TGTGCCAGCAGCGTTGGGACAGGGGGCGGCACAGATACGCAGTATTTT. Protein sequence: CASSVGTGGGTDTQYF.

The rearrangement uses TRBV27 and TRBJ1-5; no clear D. The CDR3 extends over 17 amino acids. V lost 5 bases to trimming and J lost 6 bases, with 23 bases between them. Germline CDR1 reads MNHEY; CDR2 reads SMNVEV (reference sequence). CDR3 sequence: CASSPLTRARGSQPQHF. Here the CDR3 DNA reads TGTGCCAGCAGTCCACTTACTAGGGCCCGGGGAAGTCAGCCCCAGCATTTT.

J is TRBJ2-2 and V is TRBV11-1, with D possibly being TRBD2 (6 bases). The CDR3 length is 13 residues. CDR1 and CDR2 (germline): SGHAT, FQDESV (reference sequence). Trimming shortened V by 4 bases and J by 7 bases, and 10 bases separated the two germline ends. CDR3 nucleotide sequence: TGTGCCAGCAGCTCCCCCGGGGGCGGGGAGCTGTTTTTT. Protein sequence: CASSSPGGGELFF.

The chain combines TRBV6-6 with TRBJ2-7; no clear D gene. V dropped 8 bases and J dropped 2 bases, with 22 bases sitting between them. CDR1 MNHNY and CDR2 SVGAGI come from the germline V gene (reference sequence). CDR3 length: 16 amino acids. DNA for the CDR3: TGTGCCAGCTCAAATTTGCTACAGTTCAATACCTACGAGCAGTACTTC. Translation gives CASSNLLQFNTYEQYF.

This chain joins TRBV4-1 and TRBJ2-3, with D hard to call. The CDR3 has 15 residues. Deletions cut 5 bases from V and 1 base from J, with 13 bases between. The V gene's germline CDR1 is MGHRA and CDR2 YSYEKL. The CDR3 protein is CASSVNSFGTDTQYF. In DNA, the CDR3 is TGCGCCAGCAGCGTTAACAGCTTCGGCACAGATACGCAGTATTTT.

The J gene is TRBJ2-7, the V gene TRBV2; 8 bases fit TRBD2. The CDR3 covers 15 residues. With 5 bases clipped from V and 3 bases from J, the junction kept 9 bases outside the gene matches. Per the germline V gene, CDR1 is SNHLY and CDR2 is FYNNEI. CDR3 DNA: TGTGCCAGCAGTCCTTCGGGACTAGTTAGCTACGAGCAGTACTTC. As protein: CASSPSGLVSYEQYF.

The V call is TRBV29-1, the J call TRBJ1-2, with D unresolved. V was clipped by 4 bases and J by 8 bases, with 11 bases between them. The CDR3 runs to 11 residues. Per the germline V gene, CDR1 is SQVTM and CDR2 is ANQGSEA. CDR3 in amino acids: CSVGGLGGYTF. The CDR3 DNA is TGCAGCGTTGGTGGGCTTGGGGGCTACACCTTC.

The V and J genes are TRBV7-9 and TRBJ2-1; D possibly corresponds to TRBD1 (5 bases). The CDR3 contains 11 residues. In germline, CDR1 is SEHNR, CDR2 FQNEAQ (reference sequence). V was shortened by 5 bases and J by 12 bases, with 11 bases between the two germline ends. The CDR3 DNA follows: TGTGCCAGCAGCCCAGGACACATGCAGTTCTTC. Encoded protein: CASSPGHMQFF.

The rearrangement joins TRBV5-6 to TRBJ1-5; D unresolved. Germline CDR1 SGHDT, CDR2 YYEEEE. CDR3 size: 11 residues. V was shortened by 0 bases and J by 12 bases, with 7 bases between the two germline ends. The chain's CDR3 is CASSLVASQHF. CDR3 sequence (DNA): TGTGCCAGCAGCTTGGTTGCCAGCCAGCATTTT.

Remarks on this clone: Within the sample, other DNA sequences also encode this same CDR3. V usage is TRBV4-2 and J usage is TRBJ1-1; D not resolved. With 0 bases removed from V and 0 bases from J, the gap between germline ends came to 5 bases. Germline-derived CDR1 and CDR2 are LGHNA and YNFKEQ. This CDR3 comprises 14 residues. CDR3 amino acids: CASSQDPVNTEAFF. CDR3 nucleotide sequence: TGTGCCAGCAGCCAAGATCCCGTGAACACTGAAGCTTTCTTT.

V is TRBV6-5 and J is TRBJ2-5, with a possible D match to TRBD1 (5 bases). Germline lookup yields CDR1 MNHEY and CDR2 SVGAGI. V lost 0 bases, J lost 5 bases, and 10 bases lay in between. The CDR3 sequence is 14 residues long. This CDR3 is CASSYSDIRETQYF. The CDR3 region has the DNA TGTGCCAGCAGTTACTCGGACATTCGTGAGACCCAGTACTTC.

V is TRBV18 and J is TRBJ1-5, with D possibly matching TRBD1 (5 bases). The ends were cut back, 2 bases at V and 8 bases at J, with 16 bases in the middle. The CDR3 consists of 15 residues. Germline V CDR1 and CDR2: KGHSH, LQKENI. As DNA, the CDR3 is TGTGCCAGCTCACCAGGGTCAGGGAAAGAAAAGCCCCAGCATTTT. Translating it yields CASSPGSGKEKPQHF.

The chain joins TRBV19 to TRBJ2-1; D call uncertain. The V gene's germline CDR1 is LNHDA and CDR2 SQIVND (reference sequence). The V and J ends lost 1 base and 4 bases respectively, with 8 bases between them. The CDR3 consists of 14 residues. The CDR3 DNA reads as TGTGCCAGTAGTATAGTACTTTCTTACAATGAGCAGTTCTTC. Translated: CASSIVLSYNEQFF.

This clone has just one count. The chain combines TRBV7-2 with TRBJ1-4, with 7 bases fitting TRBD1. Germline V CDR1 and CDR2: SGHTA, FQGNSA. This CDR3 has 14 residues. After removal of 4 bases from V and 8 bases from J, the junction contained 7 bases not matched to a gene. CDR3 sequence reads: CASSSDRDGEKLFF. DNA of the CDR3: TGTGCCAGCAGCTCAGACAGGGATGGAGAAAAACTGTTTTTT.